Only a few counts were recorded for the clone carrying this TCR beta chain. Regarding treatment: oral pan-JAK inhibitor, 5-10 mg twice daily. Patients with alopecia areata provided lesional scalp punch biopsies as well as peripheral blood. Extracted from the samples, RNA was reverse transcribed into cDNA to serve as the sequencing template. The data were produced by immunoSEQ multiplex PCR, yet TCRdb's version contains in-frame clones alone and is incomplete. The sample lists about 140,000 clones, around 82% occurring once. Looked up from germline, CDR1 is SGHNT and CDR2 is YYREEE (reference sequence). The CDR3 runs 16 residues. V lost 1 base and J lost 1, with 13 bases in between. These data come from a study of CD8+ T cells in alopecia areata. Whole-study context: Scoring of severity for treated patients was based on percentage of affected scalp area.

This clonotype was sampled from a human donor with alopecia areata. This rearrangement joins TRBV5-4 to TRBJ2-3, with a weak D call TRBD2 (5 bases). The sequencing here drew on CD8+ T cells sorted from blood, taken at week 4, from a patient treated with tofacitinib. The CDR3 DNA reads as TGTGCCAGCAGCTTGTTGGGCGGAGCGGGCACAGATACGCAGTATTTT. This sequence encodes CASSLLGGAGTDTQYF.